This T cell receptor (beta chain) was sequenced in a study of shared clonotypes between healthy human individuals (dated by TCRdb to about 2020). With respect to the entire study: The cohort comprised two women and three men aged 18 to 49 years. For each donor, CD4 naive and CD4 memory were each given three plates, CD8 naive was given two plates, and CD8 memory was given one plate. The study deeply sequenced blood TCR repertoires of about 5 healthy adults to estimate repertoire size and the extent of clonotype sharing between individuals. Libraries were prepared and TCR repertoires were sequenced by different laboratories using diverse techniques, in order to increase sequencing depth and limit assay-specific biases. Each donor's leukapheresis produced roughly between roughly 0.85 and 10 billion PBMCs. Summary of the overall study and its limitations: Sampling was restricted to blood, and TCR repertoires in tissue are likely to differ from TCR repertoires in blood. Naive subsets generally had larger estimated clonotype richness than memory subsets. Based on pairwise subsampling, the degree of clonotype sharing among donors was expected to be affected by sequencing depth. Sharing across several donors was observed for about 5% of naive CD4, over 3% of naive CD8, 2% to 2.5% of memory CD4, and around 0.42% of memory CD8 clonotypes. Compared with non-shared clonotypes, clonotypes shared by all four sorted-subset donors had higher generation probabilities. Incomplete sequencing was indicated by rarefaction of sorted-subset datasets, despite the large sequencing depth. The small number of donors limited the genetic and exposure-history diversity represented.

Using the deep immunoSEQ assay, multiplex PCR amplified TCR CDR3 regions from genomic DNA. Extracted genomic DNA from each cell subset was distributed evenly across all wells of several immunoSEQ 96-well plates, and each plate was treated as a replicate. For sorted subsets, 150 to 250 ng genomic DNA, equal to tens of thousands of T cell genomes, was loaded into each replicate PCR. The purified libraries were quantified using a Qubit 3.0 fluorometer, sized with a Bioanalyzer 2100, and then quantified again using the KAPA Library Quantification kit. Each immunoSEQ 96-well plate was sequenced on its own single-read 150-cycle Illumina NextSeq 550 flow cell. Per the authors' processing: Because only junctional sequences without quality scores were contained in the immunoSEQ output, filtering matching that applied to full-length reads could not be performed. To assign V/J genes and CDR3, sequences were annotated using PyIR, a Python wrapper for IgBLAST v1.9, with IMGT germline references. Any read was removed if the V/J assignment was weak (E-value above 1e-6), the CDR3 was missing, or the read contained stop codons, out-of-frame junctions, or ambiguous translated residues. A V3J clonotype was defined by an identical inferred V gene, J gene, and CDR3 amino acid sequence. Percentage overlap between repertoires was computed as shared unique clonotypes divided by the size of the smaller repertoire. Repertoire richness was assessed with RTK rarefaction, the Chao1 estimator, and Recon v2.1 estimates of unobserved clonotypes. OLGA was used to compute generation probabilities for all TCRbeta clonotypes that the gDNA method yielded from a few donors. Entries here come from immuneACCESS through TCRdb and include only in-frame sequences with V and J called. Some clones fail to appear in such tables; in the studies checked, an unresolved V gene covers under half of the shortfall, and the cause of the remainder is unknown. V, J and clone size derive from that table, while D and trimming were established from the DNA sequence. In all, the sample holds around 2.5 million clones, and roughly 93% of those were seen once. Approximately 0.36% of the sample belongs to the ten largest clones.

Donors were healthy HIV-negative adults with no recently reported acute infections or vaccinations. Every donor was a Caucasian adult residing in Nashville, Tennessee, USA. CD4+ T cells were enriched by magnetic negative selection; naive cells were then positively selected on CD45RA, and the negative fraction formed the memory subset. Blood was collected by leukapheresis, and PBMCs were isolated by Ficoll-Histopaque density gradient centrifugation and then cryopreserved in liquid nitrogen vapor phase. Analytical flow cytometry was used to check the purity and quantity of each magnetically sorted T cell population. Genomic DNA was isolated from every sorted fraction and measured by UV absorbance on a Nanodrop 2000c. The germline V gene specifies MNHNS as CDR1 and SASEGT as CDR2. V and J lose 7 bases and 5 bases, and a span of 15 bases separates them. The CDR3 sequence holds 15 residues, the cysteine and phenylalanine included. Only the CDR3 portion is preserved as DNA: 45 bases, with reading frame beginning at the first base.

About this clone itself: It has no known antigen specificity. No base-level quality is on record; no much larger clone is a single base apart.

The specimen was naive CD4+ T cells from PBMCs. The cell subset or site label of this sample denotes: CD45RA+ positively selected. The clonotype was recovered from a man aged 18-30 years in good health. Some clones in this sample may be carry-over from other donors' samples. Rearrangement joined TRBV6-1 to TRBJ1-6; the D gene cannot be named for sure. The bases read TGTGCCAGCATGGAAGGGTGGCGGAATAATTCACCCCTCCACTTT. Translated, it reads CASMEGWRNNSPLHF.